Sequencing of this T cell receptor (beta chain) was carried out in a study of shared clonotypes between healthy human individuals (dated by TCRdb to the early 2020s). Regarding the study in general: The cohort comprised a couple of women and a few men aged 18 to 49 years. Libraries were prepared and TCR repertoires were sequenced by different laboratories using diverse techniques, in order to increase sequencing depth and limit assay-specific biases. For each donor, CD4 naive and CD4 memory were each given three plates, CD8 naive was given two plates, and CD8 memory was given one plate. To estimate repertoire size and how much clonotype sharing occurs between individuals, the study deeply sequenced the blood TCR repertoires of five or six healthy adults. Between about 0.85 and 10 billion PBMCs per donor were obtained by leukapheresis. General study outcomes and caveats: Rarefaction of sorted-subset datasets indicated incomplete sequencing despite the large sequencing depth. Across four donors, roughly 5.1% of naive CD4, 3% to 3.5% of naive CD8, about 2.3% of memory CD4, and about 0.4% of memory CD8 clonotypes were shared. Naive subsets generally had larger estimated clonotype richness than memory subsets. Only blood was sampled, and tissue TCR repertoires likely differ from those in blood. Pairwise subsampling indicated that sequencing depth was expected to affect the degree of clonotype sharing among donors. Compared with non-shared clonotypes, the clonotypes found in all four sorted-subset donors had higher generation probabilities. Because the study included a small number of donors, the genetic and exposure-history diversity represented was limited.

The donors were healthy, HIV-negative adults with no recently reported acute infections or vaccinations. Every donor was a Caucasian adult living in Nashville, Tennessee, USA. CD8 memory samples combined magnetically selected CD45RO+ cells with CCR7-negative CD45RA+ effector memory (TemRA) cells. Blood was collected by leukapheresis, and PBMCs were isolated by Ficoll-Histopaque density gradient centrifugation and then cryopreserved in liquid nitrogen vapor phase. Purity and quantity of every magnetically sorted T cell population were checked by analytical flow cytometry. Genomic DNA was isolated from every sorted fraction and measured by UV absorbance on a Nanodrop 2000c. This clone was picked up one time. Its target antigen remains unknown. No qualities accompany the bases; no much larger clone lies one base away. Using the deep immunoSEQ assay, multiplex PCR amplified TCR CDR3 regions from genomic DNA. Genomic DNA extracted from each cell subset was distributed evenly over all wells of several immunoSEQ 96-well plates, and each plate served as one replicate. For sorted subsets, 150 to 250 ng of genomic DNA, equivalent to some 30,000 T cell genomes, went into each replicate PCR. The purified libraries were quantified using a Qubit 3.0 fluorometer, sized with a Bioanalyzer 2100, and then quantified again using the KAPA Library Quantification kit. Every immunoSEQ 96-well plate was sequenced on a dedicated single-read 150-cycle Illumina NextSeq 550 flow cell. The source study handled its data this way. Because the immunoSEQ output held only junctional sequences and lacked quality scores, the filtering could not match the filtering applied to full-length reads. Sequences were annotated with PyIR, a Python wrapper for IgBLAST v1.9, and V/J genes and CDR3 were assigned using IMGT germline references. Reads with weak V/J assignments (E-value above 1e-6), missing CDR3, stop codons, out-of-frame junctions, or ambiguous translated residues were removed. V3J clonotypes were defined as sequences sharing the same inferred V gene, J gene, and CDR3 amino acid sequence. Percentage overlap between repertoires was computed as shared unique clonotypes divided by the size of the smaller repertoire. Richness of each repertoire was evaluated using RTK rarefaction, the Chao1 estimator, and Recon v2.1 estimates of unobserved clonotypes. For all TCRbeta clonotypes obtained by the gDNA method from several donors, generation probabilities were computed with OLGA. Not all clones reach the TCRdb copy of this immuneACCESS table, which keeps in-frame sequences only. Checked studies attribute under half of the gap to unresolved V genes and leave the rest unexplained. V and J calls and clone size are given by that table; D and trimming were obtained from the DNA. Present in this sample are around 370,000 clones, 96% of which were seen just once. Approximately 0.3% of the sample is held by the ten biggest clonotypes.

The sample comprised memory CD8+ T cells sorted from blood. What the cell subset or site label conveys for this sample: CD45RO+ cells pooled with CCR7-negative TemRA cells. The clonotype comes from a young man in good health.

For the CDR3, the sequence is CASSQDGYQETQYF. The nucleotide sequence reads TGCGCCAGCAGCCAAGACGGATACCAAGAGACCCAGTACTTC. Recombination joined TRBV4-1 with TRBJ2-5; the D gene is unclear. Including cysteine and phenylalanine, the CDR3 has 14 amino acids. The only DNA kept is the CDR3, 42 bases in frame from the first base. Trimming costs V 0 bases and J 0 bases, and their ends lie 5 bases apart. CDR1 MGHRA and CDR2 YSYEKL are derived from the germline V gene.